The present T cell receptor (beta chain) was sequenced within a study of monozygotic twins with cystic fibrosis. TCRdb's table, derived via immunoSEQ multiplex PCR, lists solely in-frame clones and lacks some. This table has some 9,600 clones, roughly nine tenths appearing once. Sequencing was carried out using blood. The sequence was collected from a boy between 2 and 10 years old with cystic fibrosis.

The CDR3 nucleotides read TGTGCCAGCAGCGTCTTGAGCGGCTTATACAATGAGCAGTTCTTC. Its translation is CASSVLSGLYNEQFF. This chain uses TRBV9 with TRBJ2-1; weak D call: TRBD2 (5 bases). V lost 2 bases to trimming and J lost 4 bases, with 13 bases between them. Germline V lookup: CDR1 SGDLS, CDR2 YYNGEE. The CDR3 has 15 amino acids.